The present entry profiles one T cell receptor (beta chain) with its context. This entry comes from a study of T-cell memory formation after mild COVID-19. TCRdb analysed the 5' RACE reads with MiXCR anew, one entry per CDR3 protein. The repertoire holds about 110,000 distinct CDR3 sequences, with about 20% as singletons. This clonotype was obtained from a man between 18 and 35 years old who had mild COVID-19 (a few samples of this study predate the infection). Cell type and time point are not known. Sequencing used PBMCs or a T cell subset sorted from them (not recorded which).

The CDR3 sequence: CASSAGQKHRGWGAQPQHF. The CDR3, as DNA: TGTGCCAGCAGCGCGGGACAAAAACATCGTGGCTGGGGAGCTCAGCCCCAGCATTTT. The chain is built from TRBV7-8 and TRBJ1-5; possibly TRBD1 for D (6 bases). CDR3 length: 19 residues. CDR1 SGHVS and CDR2 FQNEAQ come from the germline V gene. Trimming removed 5 bases at V and 6 bases at J, with 29 bases between.